This T cell receptor beta chain is drawn from a study of Graves' ophthalmopathy and Graves' hyperthyroidism. Points from the study as a whole: An approximately 80% specificity and about 90% sensitivity were achieved by a 13-signature model that separated ophthalmopathy from stable hyperthyroidism. The model predicted progression of ophthalmopathy with a sensitivity of roughly 66%, and its specificity was less than 85%. Blood shared most expanded thyroid clonotypes above 0.001 frequency.

The diagnosis combined clinical symptoms, thyroxine, TRAb, thyroid ultrasound and orbital computed tomography scans. The authors amplified TCR beta CDR3 regions from RNA transcripts. First-round RT-PCR with HTBI primers preceded a second-round multiplex PCR. In TCRdb, the multiplex PCR reads were re-called with MiXCR into one record per CDR3 protein. The data show some 1.1 million distinct CDR3 sequences, approximately 35% seen once. As concerns this clonotype: Its matching antigen is unknown.

Trimming removed 8 bases from V and 8 bases from J, with 12 bases in between. Germline V gives CDR1 SGHDN, CDR2 FVKESK. The CDR3 is 12 residues long. V gene TRBV14 combines with J gene TRBJ1-4; D might be TRBD1 (6 bases). This receptor was taken from an adult man with Graves' hyperthyroidism. The specimen was peripheral blood or thyroid tissue (not recorded which). CDR3 sequence (DNA): TGTGCCAGCCGAAGGGGGGGCGAAAAACTGTTTTTT. It is translated as CASRRGGEKLFF. The whole variable domain, remainder taken from reference TRBV14 and TRBJ1-4, is EAGVTQFPSHSVIEKGQTVTLRCDPISGHDNLYWYRRVMGKEIKFLLHFVKESKQDESGMPNNRFLAERTGGTYSTLKVQPAELEDSGVYFCASRRGGEKLFFGSGTQLSVL.